The 15 T cell receptor beta chains listed next were all sequenced from one sample in a study of molecular identifiers for immune sequencing clone quantification. TCRdb reprocessed the PCR reads via MiXCR and lists one record per CDR3 protein. The sample shows nearly 650,000 distinct CDR3 sequences, around 25% of them seen only once. Specimen: naive CD8+ T cells from blood, with Jurkat cell RNA spiked in. The subset denotes: FACS-sorted CD8+CD4-CCR7+CD45RA+ naive T cells. The source is a human donor in good health. Some libraries in this study had Jurkat cell RNA spiked in.

The chain has TRBV21-1 and TRBJ2-7. TRBV21-1 is reported as a pseudogene. The CDR3 covers 15 residues. The CDR3 here is CASSKSMLGVGEQYF. The CDR3 DNA reads TGTGCCAGCAGCAAATCCATGCTTGGGGTCGGCGAGCAGTACTTC.

The chain carries TRBV24-1 and TRBJ2-2; 10 nucleotides line up with TRBD2. There are 17 residues in the CDR3. V dropped 7 bases and J dropped 2; count of bases not matched to a gene: 9. CDR1 is KGHDR, CDR2 SFDVKD, per germline. CDR3 sequence (DNA): TGTGCCACCAGAGGAAGCGGGAGGGCCACAAACACCGGGGAGCTGTTTTTT. This codes for CATRGSGRATNTGELFF.

This clonotype was detected ten times or more. The chain links TRBV10-1 to TRBJ2-6, with 10 bases aligning to TRBD1. Germline V gene sequence: CDR1 WNHNN, CDR2 SYGVQD (reference sequence). This CDR3 contains 18 residues. V was pared by 2 bases and J by 0 bases, with 4 bases of the junction left unmatched. CDR3 amino acids: CASSEGGQGVSGANVLTF. The CDR3 region has the DNA TGCGCCAGCAGTGAGGGTGGACAGGGGGTCTCTGGGGCCAACGTCCTGACTTTC.

A remark on this clonotype: A read error may explain this, as a much larger clone is one base away. This chain uses TRBV29-1 with TRBJ2-7, with 9 nucleotides matching TRBD1. The CDR3 length is 13 residues. Germline lookup yields CDR1 SQVTM and CDR2 ANQGSEA. The CDR3 here is CSVESTGGYERYF. CDR3 nucleotide sequence: TGCAGCGTTGAATCCACAGGGGGCTACGAGCGGTACTTC.

This clonotype was detected many times. J is TRBJ1-5 and V is TRBV21-1; the tabulated D call, TRBD1, remains unverified against the DNA. TRBV21-1 is a known pseudogene. This CDR3 contains 17 residues. CDR3 sequence reads: CASSTYDRGPSWQPQHF. As DNA, the CDR3 is TGTGCCAGCAGCACCTACGACAGGGGGCCTTCATGGCAGCCCCAGCATTTT.

This chain links TRBV27 with TRBJ2-6; the D gene is possibly TRBD2 (6 bases). The V gene's germline CDR1 is MNHEY and CDR2 SMNVEV (reference sequence). CDR3 length equals 15 residues. V was pared by 8 bases and J by 4 bases, with 15 bases between. CDR3 sequence: CASGPGVAGANVLTF. The CDR3, as DNA: TGTGCCAGCGGTCCGGGGGTCGCGGGGGCCAACGTCCTGACTTTC.

On this clonotype itself: One base away lies a much larger clone, so this may be a sequencing read error. The chain is built from TRBV6-2 or TRBV6-3 and TRBJ1-1, with 7 bases aligning to TRBD1. The CDR3 covers 14 residues. The germline CDR1 and CDR2 sequences are MNHEY and SVGEGT. This CDR3 reads CVSSTLTGEAEAFF. CDR3 DNA sequence: TGTGTCAGCAGTACACTCACAGGGGAGGCTGAAGCTTTCTTT.

The V call is TRBV16, the J call TRBJ1-2; perhaps TRBD1 as D (6 bases). Germline V gene sequence: CDR1 KGHSY, CDR2 FQNENV. This CDR3 spans 14 amino acids. V lost 1 base and J lost 7, with 13 bases in between. The CDR3 DNA is TGTGCCAGCAGCCAATACCAGGACAGCCCTGGCTACACCTTC. Its translation: CASSQYQDSPGYTF.

Only a few counts were recorded for this clonotype. This chain joins TRBV10-3 and TRBJ2-5, with 11 positions matching TRBD1. Germline CDR1 and CDR2: ENHRY and SYGVKD. The J segment lost 2 bases and the V segment lost 2 bases, leaving 1 base of the junction unmatched. The CDR3 sequence is 15 residues long. CDR3 sequence reads: CAISEGTGGQETQYF. The CDR3 DNA is TGTGCCATCAGTGAGGGGACAGGGGGGCAAGAGACCCAGTACTTC.

Regarding this clonotype: It may be a read error: a sequence one base away is much more abundant. This sequence joins TRBV12-5 and TRBJ2-1; 13 bases are a match to TRBD2. The CDR3 runs 17 residues. Germline CDR1 reads LGHNT; CDR2 reads FRNRAP. In nucleotides, the CDR3 is TGTGCTTGTGGTTTACTAGCGGGGGGGCCGGGGTACAATGAGCAGTTCTTC. Translated: CACGLLAGGPGYNEQFF.

Points on this clonotype: A read error is possible here, since a much larger clone lies one base away. This rearrangement joins TRBV6-5 to TRBJ1-4; no firm D call. Germline V gene data show CDR1 as MNHEY and CDR2 as SVGAGI. The CDR3 extends over 14 amino acids. The CDR3 here is CASSSTFPEEKLSF. Here the CDR3 DNA reads TGTGCCAGCAGTTCCACCTTCCCAGAAGAAAAACTGTCTTTT.

This clonotype has just one count. The V gene is TRBV14, the J gene TRBJ2-7; D might be TRBD1 (5 bases). V lost 2 bases and J lost 0, with 11 bases in between. CDR1 and CDR2 (germline): SGHDN, FVKESK. CDR3 length equals 15 residues. The DNA for the CDR3 is TGTGCCAGCAGCCAATCCACAGGCTTCTCCTACGAGCAGTACTTC. It translates to CASSQSTGFSYEQYF.

The rearrangement links TRBV2 to TRBJ1-1, with D possibly matching TRBD1 (5 bases). The CDR3 length is 15 residues. Trimming left V 6 bases short and J 0 bases short, with 14 bases between. Looked up from germline, CDR1 is SNHLY and CDR2 is FYNNEI. CDR3 nucleotides: TGTGCCAGCAGAACTCTCGGACACATGAACACTGAAGCTTTCTTT. Amino acid sequence: CASRTLGHMNTEAFF.

This chain joins TRBV7-6 and TRBJ2-7; 11 bases map to TRBD2. The germline V gene encodes CDR1 SGHVS and CDR2 FNYEAQ. The CDR3 runs 17 residues. J gave up 2 bases and V 5 bases, and 11 bases lay outside the gene matches. CDR3 loop: CASSPQRTSGPTYEQYF. The CDR3 coding sequence is TGTGCCAGCAGCCCCCAACGGACTAGCGGGCCCACCTACGAGCAGTACTTC.

This clonotype has a single count. A much larger clone lies one base from this, so it may be a read error. The chain links TRBV20-1 to TRBJ1-5; unclear D gene. Between the trimmed V and J ends, which lost 0 bases and 9 bases, there was a span of 15 bases. This CDR3 spans 14 amino acids. Germline V gene data show CDR1 as DFQATT and CDR2 as SNEGSKA (reference sequence). The CDR3 is CSAREPPRGVPQHF. The CDR3 DNA reads TGCAGTGCTAGAGAGCCCCCGCGCGGGGTGCCCCAGCATTTT.